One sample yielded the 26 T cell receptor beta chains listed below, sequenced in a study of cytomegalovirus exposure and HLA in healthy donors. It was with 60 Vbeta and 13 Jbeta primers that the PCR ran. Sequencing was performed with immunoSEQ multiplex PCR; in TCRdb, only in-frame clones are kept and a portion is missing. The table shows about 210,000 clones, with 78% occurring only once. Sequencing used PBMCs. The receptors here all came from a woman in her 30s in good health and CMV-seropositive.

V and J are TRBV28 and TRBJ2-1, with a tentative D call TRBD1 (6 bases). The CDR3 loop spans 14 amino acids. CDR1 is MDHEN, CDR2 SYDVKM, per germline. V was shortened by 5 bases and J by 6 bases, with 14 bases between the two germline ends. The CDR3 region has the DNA TGTGCCAGCAGTATTGGGGGCCTCGGCAATGAGCAGTTCTTC. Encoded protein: CASSIGGLGNEQFF. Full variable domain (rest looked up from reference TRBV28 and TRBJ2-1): DVKVTQSSRYLVKRTGEKVFLECVQDMDHENMFWYRQDPGLGLRLIYFSYDVKMKEKGDIPEGYSVSREKKERFSLILESASTNQTSMYLCASSIGGLGNEQFFGPGTRLTVL.

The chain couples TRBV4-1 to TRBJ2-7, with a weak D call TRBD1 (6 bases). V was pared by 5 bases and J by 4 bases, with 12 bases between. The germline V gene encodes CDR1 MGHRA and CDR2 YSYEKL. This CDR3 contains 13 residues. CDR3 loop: CASSFVGQYEQYF. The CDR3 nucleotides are TGCGCCAGCAGCTTCGTTGGACAGTACGAGCAGTACTTC.

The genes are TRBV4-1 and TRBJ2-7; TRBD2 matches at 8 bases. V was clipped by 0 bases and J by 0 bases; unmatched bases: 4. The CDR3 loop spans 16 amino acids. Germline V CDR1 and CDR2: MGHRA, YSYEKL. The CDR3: CASSQDRTSLSYEQYF. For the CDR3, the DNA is TGCGCCAGCAGCCAAGATAGGACTAGCCTCTCCTACGAGCAGTACTTC.

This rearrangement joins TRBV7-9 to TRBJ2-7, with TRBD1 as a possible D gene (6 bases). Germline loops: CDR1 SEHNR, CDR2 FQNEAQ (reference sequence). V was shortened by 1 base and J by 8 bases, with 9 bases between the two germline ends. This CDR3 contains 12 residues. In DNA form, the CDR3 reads TGTGCCAGCAGCTTAGGGGACACAAAGCAGTACTTC. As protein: CASSLGDTKQYF.

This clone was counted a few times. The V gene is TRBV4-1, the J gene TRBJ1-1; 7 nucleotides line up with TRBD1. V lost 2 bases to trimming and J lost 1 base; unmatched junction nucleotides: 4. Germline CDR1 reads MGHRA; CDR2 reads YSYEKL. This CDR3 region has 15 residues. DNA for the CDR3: TGCGCCAGCAGCCAACGACAGGGACCGAACACTGAAGCTTTCTTT. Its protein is CASSQRQGPNTEAFF.

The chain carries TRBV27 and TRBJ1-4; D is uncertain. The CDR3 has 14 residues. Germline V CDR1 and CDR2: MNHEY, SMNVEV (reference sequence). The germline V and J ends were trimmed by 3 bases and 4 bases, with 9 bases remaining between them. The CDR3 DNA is TGTGCCAGCAGTTTGGTGGGCTATAATGAAAAACTGTTTTTT. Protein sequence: CASSLVGYNEKLFF.

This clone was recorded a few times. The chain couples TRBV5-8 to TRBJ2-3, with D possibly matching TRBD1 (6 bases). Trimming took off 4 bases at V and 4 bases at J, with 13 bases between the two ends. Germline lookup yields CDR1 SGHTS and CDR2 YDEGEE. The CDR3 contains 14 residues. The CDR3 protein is CASSLYREADTQYF. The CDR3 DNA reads TGTGCCAGCAGCCTTTACAGGGAAGCAGATACGCAGTATTTT.

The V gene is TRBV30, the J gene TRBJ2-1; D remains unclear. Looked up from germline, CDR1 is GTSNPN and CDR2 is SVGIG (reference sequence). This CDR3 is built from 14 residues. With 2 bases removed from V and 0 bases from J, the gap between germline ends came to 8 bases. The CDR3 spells CAWSWARSYNEQFF. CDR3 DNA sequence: TGTGCCTGGAGTTGGGCGCGCTCCTACAATGAGCAGTTCTTC.

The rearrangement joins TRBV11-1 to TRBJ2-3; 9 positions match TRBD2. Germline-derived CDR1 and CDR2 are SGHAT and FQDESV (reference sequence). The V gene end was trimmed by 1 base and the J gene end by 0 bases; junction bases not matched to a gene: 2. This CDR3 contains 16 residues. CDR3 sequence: CASSLDAGGSTDTQYF. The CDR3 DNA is TGTGCCAGCAGCTTAGATGCGGGAGGGAGCACAGATACGCAGTATTTT. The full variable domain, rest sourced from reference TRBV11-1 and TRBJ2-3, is EAEVAQSPRYKITEKSQAVAFWCDPISGHATLYWYRQILGQGPELLVQFQDESVVDDSQLPKDRFSAERLKGVDSTLKIQPAELGDSAMYLCASSLDAGGSTDTQYFGPGTRLTVL.

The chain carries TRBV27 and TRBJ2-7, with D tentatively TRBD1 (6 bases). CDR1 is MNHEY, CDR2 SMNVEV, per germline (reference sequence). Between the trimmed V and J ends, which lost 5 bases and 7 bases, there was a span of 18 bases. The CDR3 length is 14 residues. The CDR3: CASSSQGNWGEQYF. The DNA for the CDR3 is TGTGCCAGCAGTAGCCAGGGGAATTGGGGAGAGCAGTACTTC.

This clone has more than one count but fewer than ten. This chain's CDR3 is CASSPGQNTEAFF. The CDR3 DNA reads as TGTGCCAGCAGTCCGGGACAGAACACTGAAGCTTTCTTT. This chain connects TRBV6-6 to TRBJ1-1; possibly TRBD1 for D (6 bases). This CDR3 is 13 amino acids long. V lost 5 bases, J lost 1 base, and 8 bases lay in between. Germline CDR1 and CDR2: MNHNY and SVGAGI (reference sequence).

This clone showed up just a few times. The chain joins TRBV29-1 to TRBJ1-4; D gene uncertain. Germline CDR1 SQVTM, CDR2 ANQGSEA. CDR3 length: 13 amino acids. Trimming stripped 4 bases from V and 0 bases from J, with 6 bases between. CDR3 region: CSVGDSTNEKLFF. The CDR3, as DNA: TGCAGCGTTGGAGACTCAACTAATGAAAAACTGTTTTTT.

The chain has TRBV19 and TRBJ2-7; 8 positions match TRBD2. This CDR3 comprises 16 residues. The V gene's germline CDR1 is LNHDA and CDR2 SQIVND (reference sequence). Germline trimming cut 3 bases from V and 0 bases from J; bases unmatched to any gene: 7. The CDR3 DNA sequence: TGTGCCAGTAGTATCTACTTTAGCGGGGCCTCCTACGAGCAGTACTTC. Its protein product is CASSIYFSGASYEQYF.

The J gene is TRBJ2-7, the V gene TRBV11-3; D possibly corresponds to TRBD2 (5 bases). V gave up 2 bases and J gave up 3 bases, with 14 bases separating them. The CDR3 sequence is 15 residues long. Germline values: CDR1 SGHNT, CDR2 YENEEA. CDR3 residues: CASSLSGGRVYEQYF. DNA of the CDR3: TGTGCCAGCAGCTTATCGGGTGGGAGAGTCTACGAGCAGTACTTC.

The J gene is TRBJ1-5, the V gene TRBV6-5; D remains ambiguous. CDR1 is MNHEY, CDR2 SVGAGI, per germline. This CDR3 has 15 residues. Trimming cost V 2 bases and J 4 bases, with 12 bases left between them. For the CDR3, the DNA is TGTGCCAGCAGTTACATTGCGGGGTCGAATCAGCCCCAGCATTTT. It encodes CASSYIAGSNQPQHF.

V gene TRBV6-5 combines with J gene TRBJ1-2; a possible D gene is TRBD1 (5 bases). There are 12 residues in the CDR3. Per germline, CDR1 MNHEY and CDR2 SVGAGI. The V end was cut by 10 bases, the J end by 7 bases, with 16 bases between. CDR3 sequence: CATRQGYRGYTF. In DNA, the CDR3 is TGTGCCACCCGTCAGGGATATCGTGGCTACACCTTC.

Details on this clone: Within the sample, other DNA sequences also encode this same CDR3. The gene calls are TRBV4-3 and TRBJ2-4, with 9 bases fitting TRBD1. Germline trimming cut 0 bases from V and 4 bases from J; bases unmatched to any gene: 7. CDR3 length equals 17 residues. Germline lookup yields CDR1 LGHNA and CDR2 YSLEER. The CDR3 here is CASSQEVWGQGKNIQYF. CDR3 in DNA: TGCGCCAGCAGCCAAGAAGTATGGGGACAGGGAAAAAACATTCAGTACTTC.

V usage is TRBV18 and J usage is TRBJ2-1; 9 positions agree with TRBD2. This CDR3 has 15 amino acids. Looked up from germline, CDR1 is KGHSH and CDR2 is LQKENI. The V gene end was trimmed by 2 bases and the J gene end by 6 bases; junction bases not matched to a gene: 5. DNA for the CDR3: TGTGCCAGCTCACCAAGTTTACTAGCGGGCAATGAGCAGTTCTTC. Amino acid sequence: CASSPSLLAGNEQFF.

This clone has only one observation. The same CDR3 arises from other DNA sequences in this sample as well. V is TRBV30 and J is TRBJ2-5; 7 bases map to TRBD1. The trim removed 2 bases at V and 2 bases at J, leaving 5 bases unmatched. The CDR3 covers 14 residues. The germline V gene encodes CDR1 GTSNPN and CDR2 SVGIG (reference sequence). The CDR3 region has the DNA TGTGCCTGGAGTAAGGCGGACAGGCAAGAGACCCAGTACTTC. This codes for CAWSKADRQETQYF.

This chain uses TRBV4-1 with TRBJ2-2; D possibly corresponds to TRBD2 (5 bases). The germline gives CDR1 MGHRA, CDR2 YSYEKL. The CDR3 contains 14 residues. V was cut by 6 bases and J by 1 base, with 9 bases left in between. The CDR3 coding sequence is TGCGCCAGCAGTCTAGAGGGGAACACCGGGGAGCTGTTTTTT. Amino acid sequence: CASSLEGNTGELFF.

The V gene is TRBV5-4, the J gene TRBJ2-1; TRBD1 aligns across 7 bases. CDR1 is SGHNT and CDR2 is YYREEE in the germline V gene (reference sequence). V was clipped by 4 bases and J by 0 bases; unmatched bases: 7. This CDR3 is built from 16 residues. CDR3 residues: CASSRGQLSSYNEQFF. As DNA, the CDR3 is TGTGCCAGCAGCAGGGGACAGCTTAGCTCCTACAATGAGCAGTTCTTC.

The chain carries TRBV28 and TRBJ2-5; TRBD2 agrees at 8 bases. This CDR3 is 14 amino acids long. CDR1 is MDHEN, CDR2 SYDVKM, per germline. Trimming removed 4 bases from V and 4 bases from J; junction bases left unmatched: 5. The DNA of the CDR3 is TGTGCCAGCAGTTCCGGGGGGGCCGCAGAGACCCAGTACTTC. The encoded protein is CASSSGGAAETQYF.

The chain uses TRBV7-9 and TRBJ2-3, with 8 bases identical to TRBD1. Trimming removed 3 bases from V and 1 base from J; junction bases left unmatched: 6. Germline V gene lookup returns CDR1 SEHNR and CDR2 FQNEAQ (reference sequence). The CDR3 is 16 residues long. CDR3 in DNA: TGTGCCAGCAGCTTTGGGCCCAGGGGGCGCACAGATACGCAGTATTTT. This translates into CASSFGPRGRTDTQYF.

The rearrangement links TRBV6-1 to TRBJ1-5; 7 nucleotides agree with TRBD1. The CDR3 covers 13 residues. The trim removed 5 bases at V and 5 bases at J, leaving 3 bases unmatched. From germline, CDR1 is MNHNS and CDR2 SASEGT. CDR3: CASSTGADQPQHF. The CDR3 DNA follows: TGTGCCAGCAGTACAGGGGCCGATCAGCCCCAGCATTTT.

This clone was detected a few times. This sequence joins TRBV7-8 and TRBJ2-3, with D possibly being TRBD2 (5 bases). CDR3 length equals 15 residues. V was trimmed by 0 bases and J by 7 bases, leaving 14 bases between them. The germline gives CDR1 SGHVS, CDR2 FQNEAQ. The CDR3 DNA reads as TGTGCCAGCAGCTTAGCGGCGGGCCTTTTGAATACGCAGTATTTT. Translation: CASSLAAGLLNTQYF.

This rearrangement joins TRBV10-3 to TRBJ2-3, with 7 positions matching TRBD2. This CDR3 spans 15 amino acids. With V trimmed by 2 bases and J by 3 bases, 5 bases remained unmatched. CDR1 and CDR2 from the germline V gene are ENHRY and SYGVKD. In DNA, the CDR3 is TGTGCCATCAGTGAGATGGGGAGGGAAACAGATACGCAGTATTTT. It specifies CAISEMGRETDTQYF.